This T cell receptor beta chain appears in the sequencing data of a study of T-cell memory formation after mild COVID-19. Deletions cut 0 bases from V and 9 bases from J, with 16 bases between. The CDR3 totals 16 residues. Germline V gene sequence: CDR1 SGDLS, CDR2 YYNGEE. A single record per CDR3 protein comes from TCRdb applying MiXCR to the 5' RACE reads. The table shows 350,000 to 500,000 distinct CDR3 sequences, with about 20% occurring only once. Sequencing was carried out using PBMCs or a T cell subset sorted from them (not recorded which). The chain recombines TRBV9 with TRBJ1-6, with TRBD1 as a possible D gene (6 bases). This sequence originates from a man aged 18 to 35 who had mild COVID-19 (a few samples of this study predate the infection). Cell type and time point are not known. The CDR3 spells CASSVDQGSPFSPLHF. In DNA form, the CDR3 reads TGTGCCAGCAGCGTAGATCAGGGGTCTCCCTTTTCACCCCTCCACTTT.